A selection of T cell receptor beta chains follows, all from one sample in a study of glioma-infiltrating T cells. MiXCR was run by TCRdb on the multiplex PCR reads, yielding one entry per CDR3 protein. The profile shows 110,000 or so distinct CDR3 sequences, less than 30% of them singletons. Specimen: glioma tissue, nonneoplastic brain tissue, or PBMCs (not recorded which). These receptors came from a human donor with low-grade glioma or glioblastoma, undergoing nonglioma brain surgery, or in good health (not recorded which). Each CDR3 is given with its conserved first and last residue. D genes are given only for firm matches. Expanded clones get a size class; other rows say once, few or many, or leave the size out.

len: 15
j_gene: TRBJ1-1
v_gene: TRBV11-2
d_gene: .
abundance: many
CDR3aa: CASSLNPDPRTEAFF
CDR3nt: TGTGCCAGCAGCTTAAACCCCGACCCTAGGACTGAAGCTTTCTTT

len: 16
j_gene: TRBJ1-6
v_gene: TRBV28
d_gene: .
abundance: many
CDR3aa: CASSLKQSGYNSPLHF
CDR3nt: TGTGCCAGCAGTTTAAAGCAGTCGGGTTATAATTCACCCCTCCACTTT

len: 16
j_gene: TRBJ2-1
v_gene: TRBV29-1
d_gene: TRBD2
abundance: .
CDR3aa: CSVGLAGGSSYNEQFF
CDR3nt: TGCAGCGTCGGACTAGCGGGAGGGAGCTCCTACAATGAGCAGTTCTTC

len: 15
j_gene: TRBJ1-3
v_gene: TRBV12-3/TRBV12-4
d_gene: .
abundance: many
CDR3aa: CASSSGVGSGNTIYF
CDR3nt: TGTGCCAGCAGTTCAGGGGTGGGCTCTGGAAACACCATATATTTT

len: 15
j_gene: TRBJ2-5
v_gene: TRBV20-1
d_gene: TRBD1
abundance: many
CDR3aa: CSARDPGQGFGTQYF
CDR3nt: TGCAGTGCTAGAGACCCGGGACAGGGGTTTGGGACCCAGTACTTC

len: 15
j_gene: TRBJ2-3
v_gene: TRBV27
d_gene: .
abundance: many
CDR3aa: CASSPTGSLTDTQYF
CDR3nt: TGTGCCAGCAGTCCGACAGGTAGCCTCACAGATACGCAGTATTTT

len: 15
j_gene: TRBJ2-6
v_gene: TRBV6-1
d_gene: .
abundance: many
CDR3aa: CASSSRGSGANVLTF
CDR3nt: TGTGCCAGCAGTTCAAGGGGCTCTGGGGCCAACGTCCTGACTTTC

len: 12
j_gene: TRBJ2-7
v_gene: TRBV18
d_gene: .
abundance: many
CDR3aa: CASSPFGNEQYF
CDR3nt: TGTGCCAGCTCACCGTTCGGGAACGAGCAGTACTTC

len: 16
j_gene: TRBJ1-2
v_gene: TRBV10-3
d_gene: .
abundance: many
CDR3aa: CAIRIDDKAVNYGYTF
CDR3nt: TGTGCCATCAGAATTGATGACAAAGCAGTAAACTATGGCTACACCTTC

len: 13
j_gene: TRBJ2-5
v_gene: TRBV20-1
d_gene: TRBD2
abundance: many
CDR3aa: CSARASGEVTQYF
CDR3nt: TGCAGTGCTAGAGCCAGCGGGGAAGTGACCCAGTACTTC

len: 13
j_gene: TRBJ2-1
v_gene: TRBV30
d_gene: .
abundance: .
CDR3aa: CAWSGVFSGEQFF
CDR3nt: TGTGCCTGGAGTGGAGTCTTTAGCGGAGAGCAGTTCTTC

len: 12
j_gene: TRBJ1-2
v_gene: TRBV11-1
d_gene: .
abundance: many
CDR3aa: CASSNGLYGYTF
CDR3nt: TGTGCCAGCAGCAACGGTCTCTATGGCTACACCTTC

len: 16
j_gene: TRBJ1-1
v_gene: TRBV18
d_gene: TRBD1
abundance: many
CDR3aa: CASSPPETGRRTEAFF
CDR3nt: TGTGCCAGCTCACCACCGGAGACAGGGAGGAGAACTGAAGCTTTCTTT

len: 16
j_gene: TRBJ1-5
v_gene: TRBV12-3/TRBV12-4
d_gene: TRBD1
abundance: many
CDR3aa: CASKEGQGLSNQPQHF
CDR3nt: TGTGCCAGCAAGGAAGGACAGGGACTTAGCAATCAGCCCCAGCATTTT

len: 13
j_gene: TRBJ2-3
v_gene: TRBV13
d_gene: .
abundance: once
CDR3aa: CAISQISTDTQYF
CDR3nt: TGTGCCATCAGCCAAATATCCACAGATACGCAGTATTTT

len: 14
j_gene: TRBJ2-1
v_gene: TRBV6-2/TRBV6-3
d_gene: .
abundance: many
CDR3aa: CASSPGTYSNEQFF
CDR3nt: TGTGCCAGCAGTCCCGGGACTTACTCCAATGAGCAGTTCTTC

len: 13
j_gene: TRBJ1-2
v_gene: TRBV5-6
d_gene: .
abundance: many
CDR3aa: CASSLEDIYGYTF
CDR3nt: TGTGCCAGCAGCTTGGAAGATATCTATGGCTACACCTTC

len: 12
j_gene: TRBJ2-7
v_gene: TRBV7-9
d_gene: .
abundance: few
CDR3aa: CASSLSGIEQYF
CDR3nt: TGTGCCAGCAGCTTATCAGGGATTGAGCAGTACTTC

len: 16
j_gene: TRBJ2-1
v_gene: TRBV12-3/TRBV12-4
d_gene: TRBD2
abundance: many
CDR3aa: CASSWGAGGGYNEQFF
CDR3nt: TGTGCCAGCAGTTGGGGGGCCGGGGGGGGTTACAATGAGCAGTTCTTC

len: 17
j_gene: TRBJ2-5
v_gene: TRBV5-1
d_gene: .
abundance: .
CDR3aa: CASSLGLDRRFQETQYF
CDR3nt: TGCGCCAGCAGCTTGGGGTTGGACAGACGCTTTCAAGAGACCCAGTACTTC

len: 12
j_gene: TRBJ1-6
v_gene: TRBV2
d_gene: .
abundance: few
CDR3aa: CASKSDRSPLHF
CDR3nt: TGTGCCAGCAAATCGGACAGATCACCCCTCCACTTT

len: 10
j_gene: TRBJ1-1
v_gene: TRBV6-1
d_gene: .
abundance: many
CDR3aa: CAGGYTEAFF
CDR3nt: TGTGCCGGGGGGTACACTGAAGCTTTCTTT

len: 14
j_gene: TRBJ2-7
v_gene: TRBV19
d_gene: .
abundance: .
CDR3aa: CATGGQHESYEQYF
CDR3nt: TGTGCCACCGGAGGACAGCACGAATCCTACGAGCAGTACTTC

len: 14
j_gene: TRBJ2-1
v_gene: TRBV20-1
d_gene: .
abundance: medium-sized
CDR3aa: CSARGKVSDNEQFF
CDR3nt: TGCAGTGCTAGAGGAAAGGTGTCGGACAATGAGCAGTTCTTC

len: 16
j_gene: TRBJ1-6
v_gene: TRBV5-1
d_gene: .
abundance: .
CDR3aa: CASSPEGALHLSPLHF
CDR3nt: TGCGCCAGCAGCCCGGAAGGGGCCTTGCATCTTTCACCCCTCCACTTT

len: 14
j_gene: TRBJ1-1
v_gene: TRBV2
d_gene: .
abundance: many
CDR3aa: CASSYLSTDTEAFF
CDR3nt: TGTGCCAGCAGTTACCTTTCGACAGACACTGAAGCTTTCTTT

len: 15
j_gene: TRBJ2-3
v_gene: TRBV5-1
d_gene: .
abundance: few
CDR3aa: CASSFSGAPTDTQYF
CDR3nt: TGCGCCAGCAGCTTTTCAGGGGCCCCCACAGATACGCAGTATTTT

len: 14
j_gene: TRBJ2-7
v_gene: TRBV4-2
d_gene: TRBD1
abundance: many
CDR3aa: CASSQGLTGIEQYF
CDR3nt: TGTGCCAGCAGCCAGGGCTTGACAGGGATCGAGCAGTACTTC

len: 13
j_gene: TRBJ2-7
v_gene: TRBV5-1
d_gene: .
abundance: many
CDR3aa: CASSDSPRYEQYF
CDR3nt: TGCGCCAGCTCCGACTCTCCGAGGTACGAGCAGTACTTC

len: 13
j_gene: TRBJ1-1
v_gene: TRBV3-1
d_gene: .
abundance: many
CDR3aa: CASSQGRVLEAFF
CDR3nt: TGTGCCAGCAGCCAAGGGAGGGTCCTGGAAGCTTTCTTT

len: 13
j_gene: TRBJ1-2
v_gene: TRBV2
d_gene: .
abundance: many
CDR3aa: CASSGTRGDGYTF
CDR3nt: TGTGCCAGCAGTGGGACCCGTGGGGATGGCTACACCTTC

len: 16
j_gene: TRBJ1-2
v_gene: TRBV4-1
d_gene: .
abundance: .
CDR3aa: CASSPHPPPQVYGYTF
CDR3nt: TGCGCCAGCAGCCCCCACCCCCCCCCCCAGGTCTATGGCTACACCTTC

len: 17
j_gene: TRBJ2-7
v_gene: TRBV20-1
d_gene: .
abundance: many
CDR3aa: CSASATGGEGGGREQYF
CDR3nt: TGCAGTGCTAGTGCCACCGGTGGGGAGGGGGGTGGGAGAGAGCAGTACTTC

len: 13
j_gene: TRBJ1-2
v_gene: TRBV7-9
d_gene: .
abundance: many
CDR3aa: CASRDWTEGGYTF
CDR3nt: TGTGCCAGCAGAGATTGGACAGAAGGCGGCTACACCTTC

len: 12
j_gene: TRBJ2-7
v_gene: TRBV12-3/TRBV12-4
d_gene: .
abundance: .
CDR3aa: CARSQGENEQYF
CDR3nt: TGTGCCAGAAGTCAGGGCGAGAACGAGCAGTACTTC

len: 14
j_gene: TRBJ2-7
v_gene: TRBV20-1
d_gene: .
abundance: many
CDR3aa: CSAPRGQGSYEQYF
CDR3nt: TGCAGTGCCCCCCGCGGGCAGGGCTCCTACGAGCAGTACTTC

len: 12
j_gene: TRBJ2-3
v_gene: TRBV7-2
d_gene: .
abundance: many
CDR3aa: CASSSPGLSQYF
CDR3nt: TGTGCCAGCAGCTCACCGGGCCTTAGCCAGTATTTT

len: 18
j_gene: TRBJ2-7
v_gene: TRBV7-9
d_gene: TRBD1
abundance: .
CDR3aa: CASSLGGRGPRIAYEQYF
CDR3nt: TGTGCCAGCAGCTTAGGTGGCAGGGGGCCTAGAATCGCCTACGAGCAGTACTTC

len: 15
j_gene: TRBJ1-2
v_gene: TRBV9
d_gene: TRBD1
abundance: .
CDR3aa: CASSVAVTGGDGYTF
CDR3nt: TGTGCCAGCAGCGTAGCCGTGACAGGGGGCGATGGCTACACCTTC

len: 15
j_gene: TRBJ2-1
v_gene: TRBV7-3
d_gene: TRBD2
abundance: few
CDR3aa: CASSLGLAGGLEQFF
CDR3nt: TGTGCCAGCAGTCTGGGACTAGCGGGAGGGCTCGAGCAGTTCTTC

len: 15
j_gene: TRBJ1-1
v_gene: TRBV6-8
d_gene: TRBD1
abundance: .
CDR3aa: CARRGTGARNTEAFF
CDR3nt: TGTGCCAGAAGGGGGACAGGGGCGCGGAACACTGAAGCCTTCTTT

len: 11
j_gene: TRBJ2-1
v_gene: TRBV20-1
d_gene: .
abundance: many
CDR3aa: CSAAPYNEQFF
CDR3nt: TGCAGTGCCGCCCCCTACAATGAGCAGTTCTTC

len: 16
j_gene: TRBJ1-1
v_gene: TRBV29-1
d_gene: TRBD1
abundance: many
CDR3aa: CSVEDRDRGVFTEAFF
CDR3nt: TGCAGCGTTGAAGATCGGGACAGGGGGGTATTTACTGAAGCTTTCTTT

len: 14
j_gene: TRBJ2-1
v_gene: TRBV18
d_gene: TRBD2
abundance: once
CDR3aa: CASFGGVDYNEQFF
CDR3nt: TGTGCCAGCTTCGGGGGGGTCGACTACAATGAGCAGTTCTTC

len: 14
j_gene: TRBJ2-3
v_gene: TRBV12-3/TRBV12-4
d_gene: .
abundance: few
CDR3aa: CANQEGLNTDTQYF
CDR3nt: TGTGCCAACCAAGAGGGCCTTAACACAGATACGCAGTATTTT

len: 13
j_gene: TRBJ2-5
v_gene: TRBV18
d_gene: .
abundance: .
CDR3aa: CASSPGQKETRYF
CDR3nt: TGTGCCAGCTCACCCGGGCAGAAAGAGACCCGGTACTTC

len: 15
j_gene: TRBJ1-2
v_gene: TRBV4-3
d_gene: .
abundance: many
CDR3aa: CASSQDGNRNFGYTF
CDR3nt: TGCGCCAGCAGCCAAGATGGGAATAGGAACTTTGGCTACACCTTC

len: 14
j_gene: TRBJ2-1
v_gene: TRBV20-1
d_gene: TRBD2
abundance: .
CDR3aa: CSASTLAGGYEQFF
CDR3nt: TGCAGTGCTAGCACTCTAGCGGGAGGCTATGAGCAGTTCTTC

len: 16
j_gene: TRBJ1-6
v_gene: TRBV7-2
d_gene: .
abundance: many
CDR3aa: CASSLMGSSYNSPLHF
CDR3nt: TGTGCCAGCAGCTTAATGGGGAGCTCCTATAATTCACCCCTCCACTTT

len: 12
j_gene: TRBJ1-2
v_gene: TRBV6-2/TRBV6-3
d_gene: .
abundance: many
CDR3aa: CASSYSAYGYTF
CDR3nt: TGTGCCAGCAGTTACTCGGCCTATGGCTACACCTTC

len: 14
j_gene: TRBJ2-7
v_gene: TRBV10-2
d_gene: TRBD1
abundance: .
CDR3aa: CASSHLRQGSEQYF
CDR3nt: TGCGCCAGCAGCCACCTTCGACAGGGTAGCGAGCAGTACTTC

len: 14
j_gene: TRBJ1-6
v_gene: TRBV29-1
d_gene: .
abundance: many
CDR3aa: CSVRSELYNSPLHF
CDR3nt: TGCAGCGTACGCTCGGAACTCTATAATTCACCCCTCCACTTT

len: 13
j_gene: TRBJ2-5
v_gene: TRBV11-2
d_gene: .
abundance: .
CDR3aa: CASSLERQETQYF
CDR3nt: TGTGCCAGCAGCTTAGAACGGCAAGAGACCCAGTACTTC

len: 12
j_gene: TRBJ2-7
v_gene: TRBV20-1
d_gene: TRBD2
abundance: many
CDR3aa: CSAMPGLVEQYF
CDR3nt: TGCAGTGCTATGCCGGGACTAGTCGAGCAGTACTTC

len: 14
j_gene: TRBJ1-5
v_gene: TRBV19
d_gene: .
abundance: few
CDR3aa: CASSLRGRDQPQHF
CDR3nt: TGTGCCAGTAGCCTTCGGGGGAGAGATCAGCCCCAGCATTTT

len: 11
j_gene: TRBJ1-2
v_gene: TRBV3-1
d_gene: .
abundance: many
CDR3aa: CASSQGGSYTF
CDR3nt: TGTGCCAGCAGCCAAGGAGGGAGCTACACCTTC

len: 16
j_gene: TRBJ2-1
v_gene: TRBV18
d_gene: .
abundance: .
CDR3aa: CASSPPTGFGYNEQFF
CDR3nt: TGTGCCAGCTCACCACCGACGGGATTTGGGTACAATGAGCAGTTCTTC

len: 18
j_gene: TRBJ2-5
v_gene: TRBV4-3
d_gene: TRBD2
abundance: few
CDR3aa: CASSQVLATSGAQETQYF
CDR3nt: TGCGCCAGCAGCCAAGTGTTGGCGACTAGCGGGGCCCAAGAGACCCAGTACTTC

len: 14
j_gene: TRBJ1-1
v_gene: TRBV13
d_gene: TRBD1
abundance: .
CDR3aa: CASSWGQDLIEAFF
CDR3nt: TGTGCCAGCAGCTGGGGACAGGATCTCATTGAAGCTTTCTTT

len: 16
j_gene: TRBJ2-7
v_gene: TRBV7-9
d_gene: TRBD2
abundance: many
CDR3aa: CASTPLREVRSYEQYF
CDR3nt: TGTGCCAGCACCCCGTTGCGGGAGGTCCGTTCCTACGAGCAGTACTTC